The source of this T cell receptor beta chain is a study of shared clonotypes between healthy human individuals. Overall study: Participating donors consisted of two women and a few men aged 18 to 49. Study results and caveats: Compared with clonotypes that all four donors shared, non-shared clonotypes had lower generation probabilities. Larger estimated richness was generally seen in naive subsets than in memory subsets.

Libraries were prepared by immunoSEQ multiplex PCR; TCRdb keeps only in-frame clonotypes and omits some of them. The sample lists around 2.1 million clones; under 95% were seen once. Deletions cut 2 bases from V and 6 bases from J, with 7 bases between. The length of the CDR3 is 12 residues. Germline lookup yields CDR1 MDHEN and CDR2 SYDVKM. Naive CD8 cells comprised CD45RO-negative, CCR7-positively selected cells, excluding terminally differentiated effector memory CD45RA+ cells. Healthy HIV-negative adults without recent acute infections or vaccinations served as donors. Note on this clone: Its antigen is not identified.

Material: naive CD8+ T cells from PBMCs. V and J are TRBV28 and TRBJ1-1; D call uncertain. This receptor was obtained from a young man in good health. Some clones in this sample may be carry-over from other donors' samples. The CDR3 spells CASSLGSPEAFF. The DNA of the CDR3 is TGTGCCAGCAGTTTAGGCAGCCCTGAAGCTTTCTTT.